The 7 T cell receptor beta chains presented below share a single source sample, sequenced in a study of PD-L1 blockade in urothelial cancer. TCRdb's copy holds only in-frame clones and misses some; the assay was immunoSEQ multiplex PCR. This table has more than 85,000 clones, about nine tenths appearing once. The source material was PBMCs, sampled around atezolizumab (anti-PD-L1) treatment. The source of these receptors is an elderly woman with urothelial cancer.

The chain employs TRBV9 and TRBJ2-7; D ambiguous. The CDR3 sequence is 11 residues long. Germline loops: CDR1 SGDLS, CDR2 YYNGEE. V lost 0 bases to trimming and J lost 5 bases, with 3 bases between them. The CDR3 coding sequence is TGTGCCAGCAGCGTAGGAGACGAGCAGTACTTC. Translating it yields CASSVGDEQYF.

The chain joins TRBV10-3 to TRBJ1-5; 8 nucleotides agree with TRBD1. This CDR3 has 15 amino acids. Germline assignment: CDR1 ENHRY and CDR2 SYGVKD. Trimming took 8 bases from V and 2 from J; bases not matched to a gene: 8. The DNA for the CDR3 is TGTGCCATCTCGGGAGACAGGGGTGGCAATCAGCCCCAGCATTTT. This gives the protein CAISGDRGGNQPQHF.

The rearrangement joins TRBV7-3 to TRBJ2-1; TRBD1 agrees at 7 bases. The junction had 8 bases not matched to a gene; V was cut back by 5 bases and J by 4 bases. The CDR3 runs to 15 residues. Per germline, CDR1 SGHTA and CDR2 FQGTGA. The CDR3 is CASSTNRGDYNEQFF. DNA for the CDR3: TGTGCCAGCAGCACCAACAGGGGCGATTACAATGAGCAGTTCTTC.

The chain links TRBV5-1 to TRBJ2-5, with a weak D call TRBD2 (5 bases). The ends were cut back, 4 bases at V and 3 bases at J, with 7 bases in the middle. The CDR3 is made up of 12 amino acids. From germline, CDR1 is SGHRS and CDR2 YFSETQ. The CDR3 coding sequence is TGCGCCAGCAGCGCGAGGGAAGAGACCCAGTACTTC. Its translation: CASSAREETQYF.

The chain combines TRBV19 with TRBJ2-6, with unresolved D. The CDR3 runs 14 residues. V lost 7 bases to trimming and J lost 0 bases, with 7 bases between them. Germline-derived CDR1 and CDR2 are LNHDA and SQIVND (reference sequence). CDR3 sequence (DNA): TGTGCCAGTATCAGTCCCTCTGGGGCCAACGTCCTGACTTTC. Translation gives CASISPSGANVLTF.

J is TRBJ2-4 and V is TRBV5-1, with D possibly TRBD2 on 5 matching bases. The germline V gene encodes CDR1 SGHRS and CDR2 YFSETQ. V was pared by 3 bases and J by 6 bases, with 13 bases between. The CDR3 runs 14 residues. The CDR3 sequence: CASSSGSSPNIQYF. CDR3 DNA sequence: TGCGCCAGCAGCTCGGGGAGCTCTCCAAACATTCAGTACTTC. Complete variable domain (other parts from reference TRBV5-1 and TRBJ2-4): KAGVTQTPRYLIKTRGQQVTLSCSPISGHRSVSWYQQTPGQGLQFLFEYFSETQRNKGNFPGRFSGRQFSNSRSEMNVSTLELGDSALYLCASSSGSSPNIQYFGAGTRLSVL.

This clone was picked up one time. The gene calls are TRBV27 and TRBJ1-2; 10 bases map to TRBD1. The CDR3 is 14 amino acids. The germline gives CDR1 MNHEY, CDR2 SMNVEV (reference sequence). The V segment lost 5 bases and the J segment 4 bases; nucleotides outside the gene matches: 4. The CDR3 bases are TGTGCCAGCAGTCCTCGGACAGGGGGCTATGGCTACACCTTC. Its translation: CASSPRTGGYGYTF.